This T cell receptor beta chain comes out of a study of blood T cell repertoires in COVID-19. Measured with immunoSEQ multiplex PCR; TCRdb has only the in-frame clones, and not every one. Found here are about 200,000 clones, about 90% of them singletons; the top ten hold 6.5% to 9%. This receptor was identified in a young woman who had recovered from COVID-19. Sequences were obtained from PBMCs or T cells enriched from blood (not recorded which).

The CDR3 sequence: CASSSTNTEAFF. The CDR3 coding sequence is TGTGCCAGCAGTTCGACAAACACTGAAGCTTTCTTT. V is TRBV28 and J is TRBJ1-1; D is undetermined. V lost 4 bases, J lost 2 bases, and 5 bases lay in between. This CDR3 is 12 amino acids long. CDR1 and CDR2 (germline): MDHEN, SYDVKM.